The 18 T cell receptor beta chains below were found in one sample sequenced in a study of spatial heterogeneity in lung cancer. As to time point: sample taken at primary tumor resection. TCRs were sequenced from unsorted whole RNA of tumor, nontumor lung or PBMC. TCRdb re-analysed the 5' RACE reads in MiXCR, keeping a single row per CDR3 protein. Of 2,500 to 3,000 distinct CDR3 sequences listed, about 8% are singletons. Here the sequenced sample was normal lung tissue next to the tumor, taken at surgery. The receptors were sampled from a male donor with early-stage non-small cell lung cancer.

This clonotype ranks as medium-sized. This beta chain turned up in a library designed for alpha chains; as an off-target read, its abundance says little. V usage is TRBV11-2 and J usage is TRBJ2-5, with 11 nucleotides matching TRBD2. This CDR3 has 15 residues. Germline-derived CDR1 and CDR2 are SGHAT and FQNNGV. The V segment lost 4 bases and the J segment 5 bases; nucleotides outside the gene matches: 6. The DNA of the CDR3 is TGTGCCAGCAGCTCGACTAGCGGGACCTCCGAGACCCAGTACTTC. Translated, it gives CASSSTSGTSETQYF.

With regard to this clonotype: This beta chain is a stray sequence in a library constructed for alpha chains; its clone size is not meaningful. The V call is TRBV7-8, the J call TRBJ2-5; 9 positions match TRBD2. The germline CDR1 and CDR2 sequences are SGHVS and FQNEAQ. The CDR3 loop spans 18 amino acids. The V gene end was trimmed by 1 base and the J gene end by 2 bases; junction bases not matched to a gene: 11. The CDR3 loop reads CASSLVRAGTSLQETQYF. The CDR3 coding sequence is TGTGCCAGCAGCTTAGTGCGGGCGGGGACTAGCCTACAAGAGACCCAGTACTTC. Using reference TRBV7-8 and TRBJ2-5 for the parts outside the CDR3, the full variable domain is GAGVSQSPRYKVAKRGQDVALRCDPISGHVSLFWYQQALGQGPEFLTYFQNEAQLDKSGLPSDRFFAERPEGSVSTLKIQRTQQEDSAVYLCASSLVRAGTSLQETQYFGPGTRLLVL.

This clonotype is medium-sized in the sample. As an off-target read in a library built for alpha chains, this beta chain has a frequency of little significance. The rearrangement uses TRBV5-1 and TRBJ2-3, with unresolved D. Trimming stripped 0 bases from V and 1 base from J, with 9 bases between. This CDR3 region has 15 residues. Germline values: CDR1 SGHRS, CDR2 YFSETQ. This CDR3 reads CASSLEPLRTDTQYF. The CDR3 DNA is TGCGCCAGCAGCTTGGAACCCCTCCGCACAGATACGCAGTATTTT.

This clonotype is medium-sized by share. The library was prepared for alpha chains; this beta chain is a stray read, so its frequency means little. This chain uses TRBV7-9 with TRBJ1-5; 10 bases align to TRBD1. Germline CDR1 and CDR2: SEHNR and FQNEAQ (reference sequence). The CDR3 sequence is 15 residues long. Germline trimming cut 4 bases from V and 5 bases from J; bases unmatched to any gene: 5. CDR3 nucleotide sequence: TGTGCCAGCAGCTCTACCGGGACAGGGGATCAGCCCCAGCATTTT. It encodes CASSSTGTGDQPQHF.

By share, this clonotype counts as medium-sized. This beta chain represents an off-target read in a library built for alpha chains; its size is of limited meaning. The V and J genes are TRBV20-1 and TRBJ1-6, with a tentative D call TRBD1 (6 bases). V lost 1 base and J lost 12, with 16 bases in between. This CDR3 is 14 amino acids long. Looked up from germline, CDR1 is DFQATT and CDR2 is SNEGSKA (reference sequence). DNA of the CDR3: TGCAGTGCTAGAGGGACAGAAGGGAGAGGACCCCTCCACTTT. This translates into CSARGTEGRGPLHF.

In its sample, this clonotype was seen many times. This beta chain is a stray sequence in a library constructed for alpha chains; its clone size is not meaningful. The chain employs TRBV27 and TRBJ1-4, with 7 bases that match TRBD1. Germline assignment: CDR1 MNHEY and CDR2 SMNVEV (reference sequence). This CDR3 is built from 13 residues. After removal of 10 bases from V and 8 bases from J, the junction contained 10 bases not matched to a gene. The CDR3 loop is CAISRRGGEKLFF. CDR3 nucleotide sequence: TGTGCCATAAGCCGCAGGGGGGGAGAAAAACTGTTTTTT.

This clonotype came up many times. This may stem from a read error, because a much larger clone lies one nucleotide away. This beta chain was picked up by a library intended for alpha chains and is off target, so its count carries little meaning. The rearrangement joins TRBV20-1 to TRBJ2-5, with 10 bases that match TRBD2. This CDR3 is built from 14 residues. Per the germline V gene, CDR1 is DFQATT and CDR2 is SNEGSKA (reference sequence). J gave up 4 bases and V 5 bases, and 7 bases lay outside the gene matches. The CDR3 here is CSASTSGILETQYF. The DNA of the CDR3 is TGCAGTGCTTCTACTAGCGGGATATTAGAGACCCAGTACTTC.

By share of the sample, this clonotype is medium-sized. Found in a library prepared for alpha chains, this beta chain is an off-target read, and its abundance has little meaning. This CDR3 reads CASSPLRTGTETQYF. The CDR3 DNA follows: TGTGCCAGCTCACCACTAAGAACAGGGACAGAGACCCAGTACTTC. The chain employs TRBV18 and TRBJ2-5; D may be TRBD1 (6 bases). Trimming left V 1 base short and J 4 bases short, with 13 bases between. This CDR3 comprises 15 residues. The germline CDR1 and CDR2 sequences are KGHSH and LQKENI.

The table lists this clonotype with many counts. Found in a library prepared for alpha chains, this beta chain is an off-target read, and its abundance has little meaning. The V gene is TRBV28, the J gene TRBJ2-7, with D maybe TRBD2 (5 bases). The germline V gene encodes CDR1 MDHEN and CDR2 SYDVKM. This CDR3 has 13 residues. Trimming left V 2 bases short and J 3 bases short, with 8 bases between. The CDR3 DNA reads TGTGCCAGCAGTTTAATGACTAACTACGAGCAGTACTTC. It specifies CASSLMTNYEQYF.

By its share, this clonotype is medium-sized. For a library built for alpha chains, this beta chain is a stray read; little rests on its size. The chain recombines TRBV28 with TRBJ1-5; D remains ambiguous. Trimming shortened V by 2 bases and J by 0 bases, and 5 bases separated the two germline ends. In germline, CDR1 is MDHEN, CDR2 SYDVKM. CDR3 length: 14 amino acids. The DNA of the CDR3 is TGTGCCAGCAGTTTAGGCTCTAGCAATCAGCCCCAGCATTTT. This translates into CASSLGSSNQPQHF.

This clonotype ranks as medium-sized (0.01 to 0.1%). Within a library made for alpha chains, this beta chain is off target, and its count is uninformative. The rearrangement links TRBV6-6 to TRBJ1-2; D perhaps matches TRBD1 (6 bases). Germline CDR1 and CDR2: MNHNY and SVGAGI (reference sequence). The CDR3 runs to 14 residues. V was shortened by 5 bases and J by 4 bases, with 14 bases between the two germline ends. The CDR3: CASSQQGGVYGYTF. In nucleotides, the CDR3 is TGTGCCAGCAGTCAACAGGGCGGGGTCTATGGCTACACCTTC.

The table lists this clonotype with many counts. This beta chain is an off-target read within a library intended for alpha chains, so its frequency means little. The J gene is TRBJ2-5, the V gene TRBV11-2; D unclear. Trimming stripped 2 bases from V and 5 bases from J, with 9 bases between. The V gene's germline CDR1 is SGHAT and CDR2 FQNNGV. The CDR3 totals 13 residues. The CDR3 DNA is TGTGCCAGCAGCTTAAGTGCGCGGGAGACCCAGTACTTC. Protein product: CASSLSARETQYF.

As concerns this clonotype: The size of this beta chain means little, since it is a stray read in a library made for alpha chains. This chain links TRBV20-1 with TRBJ2-3, with 8 bases fitting TRBD2. Germline CDR1 reads DFQATT; CDR2 reads SNEGSKA (reference sequence). V shed 3 bases and J 8 bases; nucleotides not matched to a gene: 10. The CDR3 covers 14 residues. CDR3 bases: TGCAGTGCTAGTCCGGGACTAGAGGCTACTACGCAGTATTTT. Translating gives CSASPGLEATTQYF.

This clonotype was seen repeatedly, ten times or more. Being off target in a library aimed at alpha chains, this beta chain has a size of little meaning. This chain links TRBV4-1 with TRBJ2-3; D is uncertain. V gave up 1 base and J gave up 2 bases, with 10 bases separating them. Germline loops: CDR1 MGHRA, CDR2 YSYEKL. CDR3 length: 15 amino acids. DNA of the CDR3: TGCGCCAGCAGCCAAGCCGGGTTCCCCACAGATACGCAGTATTTT. Translated: CASSQAGFPTDTQYF.

In its sample, this clonotype is medium-sized. This beta chain was picked up by a library intended for alpha chains and is off target, so its count carries little meaning. This chain joins TRBV6-6 and TRBJ1-2; 10 bases align to TRBD1. The germline V gene has CDR1 MNHNY and CDR2 SVGAGI (reference sequence). CDR3 length equals 15 residues. Trimming cost V 6 bases and J 5 bases; bases outside gene matches: 9. CDR3 region: CASRAGTGEWYGYTF. For the CDR3, the DNA is TGTGCCAGCAGAGCCGGGACAGGGGAATGGTATGGCTACACCTTC.

Details on this clonotype: This beta chain came through as a stray read in a library set up for alpha chains, and its size says little. The chain has TRBV11-3 and TRBJ2-7, with D unclear. Germline lookup yields CDR1 SGHNT and CDR2 YENEEA. This CDR3 is 11 amino acids long. Trimming removed 5 bases at V and 6 bases at J, with 8 bases between. Written as DNA, the CDR3 is TGTGCCAGCAGCCCTGGTGGCGAGCAGTACTTC. It yields the protein CASSPGGEQYF.

As for this clonotype: For a library built for alpha chains, this beta chain is a stray read; little rests on its size. This chain joins TRBV20-1 and TRBJ2-5; D not certain. Trimming cost V 1 base and J 4 bases, with 10 bases left between them. From germline, CDR1 is DFQATT and CDR2 SNEGSKA (reference sequence). The length of the CDR3 is 13 residues. The DNA for the CDR3 is TGCAGTGCTAGAGTGGAAGCTCCAGAGACCCAGTACTTC. Translated: CSARVEAPETQYF.

This clonotype is categorized as medium-sized. This beta chain is a stray sequence in a library constructed for alpha chains; its clone size is not meaningful. This sequence joins TRBV7-6 and TRBJ2-3, with TRBD2 matching 8 bases. The CDR3 loop spans 16 amino acids. Germline V gene lookup returns CDR1 SGHVS and CDR2 FNYEAQ. V dropped 0 bases and J dropped 4; count of bases not matched to a gene: 6. The CDR3 here is CASSLAYSGIPDTQYF. In nucleotides, the CDR3 is TGTGCCAGCAGCTTAGCCTATAGCGGGATCCCAGATACGCAGTATTTT.